One sample yielded the 21 T cell receptor beta chains listed below, sequenced in a study of CD8+ T cells in alopecia areata. Treatment described: oral pan-JAK inhibitor, 5-10 mg twice daily. Extracted RNA was reverse transcribed, and the resulting cDNA served as sequencing template. Measured with immunoSEQ multiplex PCR; TCRdb has only the in-frame clones, and not every one. The sample has about 200,000 clones; 35% to 45% are singletons. The sample consisted of CD4+ T cells sorted from blood, taken at approximately week 30, from a patient treated with tofacitinib. These receptor sequences come from a human donor with alopecia areata.

The chain has TRBV27 and TRBJ2-5, with D unresolved. The J call may be in error: the DNA end matches TRBJ2-7 better. The CDR3 has 14 amino acids. Germline V gives CDR1 MNHEY, CDR2 SMNVEV (reference sequence). CDR3 DNA sequence: TGTGCCAGCAGTGCCCCGACGGAAGCCTACGAGCAGTACTTC. It specifies CASSAPTEAYEQYF.

The chain employs TRBV29-1 and TRBJ1-2; no definite D call. The CDR3 runs 14 residues. The V gene lost 2 bases and the J gene lost 3 bases, with 13 bases spanning the gap. The germline V gene encodes CDR1 SQVTM and CDR2 ANQGSEA. CDR3 in amino acids: CSVESLLRDYGYTF. In DNA form, the CDR3 reads TGCAGCGTTGAAAGTCTGCTAAGGGACTATGGCTACACCTTC.

This clone was recorded at least ten times. The chain is built from TRBV19 and TRBJ2-3; D is undetermined. The CDR3 length is 14 residues. Trimming took 3 bases from V and 4 from J, leaving 11 bases between them. The germline CDR1 and CDR2 sequences are LNHDA and SQIVND (reference sequence). The CDR3 loop reads CASSMALVSDTQYF. CDR3 in DNA: TGTGCCAGTAGTATGGCGCTAGTATCAGATACGCAGTATTTT. Variable domain in full (rest from reference TRBV19 and TRBJ2-3): DGGITQSPKYLFRKEGQNVTLSCEQNLNHDAMYWYRQDPGQGLRLIYYSQIVNDFQKGDIAEGYSVSREKKESFPLTVTSAQKNPTAFYLCASSMALVSDTQYFGPGTRLTVL.

V gene TRBV7-9 combines with J gene TRBJ1-5; tentative D call: TRBD1 (6 bases). Trimming took off 1 base at V and 5 bases at J, with 12 bases between the two ends. Germline CDR1 is SEHNR and CDR2 is FQNEAQ (reference sequence). CDR3 length equals 15 residues. CDR3 loop: CASSLGGRGDQPQHF. CDR3 bases: TGTGCCAGCAGCTTAGGTGGCAGGGGCGATCAGCCCCAGCATTTT.

Details on this clone: Different DNA sequences within this sample yield the same CDR3. This sequence joins TRBV6-5 and TRBJ2-7; TRBD1 matches 7 bases. J lost 4 bases, V lost 6 bases, and 0 bases had no gene match. CDR1 MNHEY and CDR2 SVGAGI come from the germline V gene. CDR3 length equals 11 residues. The CDR3 region is CASRQGYEQYF. CDR3 nucleotide sequence: TGTGCCAGCAGACAGGGGTACGAGCAGTACTTC.

This chain joins TRBV6-5 and TRBJ1-5; D perhaps matches TRBD1 (6 bases). CDR3 length: 13 residues. Germline assignment: CDR1 MNHEY and CDR2 SVGAGI. V was shortened by 2 bases and J by 7 bases, with 9 bases between the two germline ends. In DNA form, the CDR3 reads TGTGCCAGCAGTTACAGCAGGGGACAGCCCCAGCATTTT. Translated: CASSYSRGQPQHF.

This clone has a single count. The V gene is TRBV6-6, the J gene TRBJ2-7, with TRBD1 matching over 10 bases. Germline CDR1 is MNHNY and CDR2 is SVGAGI (reference sequence). Trimming at V came to 6 bases and at J to 1 base, leaving 3 bases not matched to a gene. The CDR3 sequence is 14 residues long. The CDR3 DNA sequence: TGTGCCAGCAGCCCGGGACAGGGGTCCTACGAGCAGTACTTC. Amino acid sequence: CASSPGQGSYEQYF.

This clone came up a few times. The gene calls are TRBV30 and TRBJ2-2; 8 bases line up with TRBD1. V shed 4 bases, J shed 7 bases, and the junction held 8 bases outside the gene matches. CDR1 and CDR2 (germline): GTSNPN, SVGIG (reference sequence). CDR3 length: 14 residues. The CDR3 DNA reads TGTGCCTGGAACCTGGGACAGGTCGGCGGGGAGCTGTTTTTT. Encoded protein: CAWNLGQVGGELFF.

The V gene is TRBV11-2, the J gene TRBJ2-6; 9 nucleotides align to TRBD1. The trim removed 5 bases at V and 4 bases at J, leaving 6 bases unmatched. Germline loops: CDR1 SGHAT, CDR2 FQNNGV. The CDR3 consists of 16 residues. The CDR3 sequence: CASSTRTGVGANVLTF. Written as DNA, the CDR3 is TGTGCCAGCAGCACACGGACAGGGGTCGGGGCCAACGTCCTGACTTTC.

The chain couples TRBV15 to TRBJ1-3; a weak D match, TRBD1 (5 bases). Germline V lookup: CDR1 LNHNV, CDR2 YYDKDF (reference sequence). The CDR3 runs to 14 residues. The V end lost 2 bases, the J end lost 0 bases, and 5 bases lay between the germline ends. CDR3 coding DNA: TGTGCCACCAGCAGACAGGGCTCTGGAAACACCATATATTTT. It yields the protein CATSRQGSGNTIYF.

The chain is built from TRBV5-6 and TRBJ2-7, with D hard to call. With 6 bases removed from V and 1 base from J, the gap between germline ends came to 14 bases. CDR3 length: 14 amino acids. CDR1 and CDR2 (germline): SGHDT, YYEEEE. The CDR3 DNA follows: TGTGCCAGCACCCCCTACGGTGAATCCTACGAGCAGTACTTC. Residues: CASTPYGESYEQYF.

This clone has a handful of counts. The chain joins TRBV12-5 to TRBJ1-5; TRBD1 matches at 7 bases. CDR1 is LGHNT and CDR2 is FRNRAP in the germline V gene. J gave up 5 bases and V 3 bases, and 13 bases lay outside the gene matches. CDR3 length: 17 residues. CDR3 DNA sequence: TGTGCTAGTGGTTTTAGTGCCGGGACAGTCGTGGATCAGCCCCAGCATTTT. Protein sequence: CASGFSAGTVVDQPQHF.

This chain connects TRBV4-2 to TRBJ1-6; weak D call: TRBD1 (6 bases). The germline CDR1 and CDR2 sequences are LGHNA and YNFKEQ. V lost 4 bases and J 6 bases, leaving 22 bases between the germline ends. This CDR3 is 18 amino acids long. CDR3 nucleotides: TGTGCCAGCAGCCCCACCCCCCGACAGGCCGTGAGTAATTCACCCCTCCACTTT. Translating it yields CASSPTPRQAVSNSPLHF.

This clone was counted only a few times. The J gene is TRBJ2-7, the V gene TRBV15; D tentatively reads TRBD1 or TRBD2 (6 bases each). CDR1 is LNHNV, CDR2 YYDKDF, per germline (reference sequence). CDR3 size: 14 residues. Trimming pared 0 bases from V and 4 bases from J, leaving 10 bases between. The CDR3 coding sequence is TGTGCCACCAGCAGAGAAGGAGGGGGATACGAGCAGTACTTC. It translates to CATSREGGGYEQYF.

This clone was detected once. CDR3 sequence (DNA): TGTGCCAGCAGCCTCGTGGGCGGGACCGTGAACACCGGGGAGCTGTTTTTT. This encodes CASSLVGGTVNTGELFF. This chain uses TRBV13 with TRBJ2-2; perhaps TRBD2 as D (6 bases). Per the germline V gene, CDR1 is PRHDT and CDR2 is FYEKMQ (reference sequence). This CDR3 is built from 17 residues. Trimming took 5 bases from V and 1 from J, leaving 17 bases between them.

The genes are TRBV29-1 and TRBJ2-3; D could derive from TRBD1 or TRBD2 (6 bases each). CDR1 is SQVTM and CDR2 is ANQGSEA in the germline V gene. There are 13 residues in the CDR3. Trimming took 6 bases from V and 6 from J, leaving 16 bases between them. The CDR3 DNA sequence: TGCAGCGTCGAGGGCGGGACACCGGATACGCAGTATTTT. Translation gives CSVEGGTPDTQYF.

This clone appeared a few times. CDR3 sequence: CARTRTGDTGELFF. The CDR3 region has the DNA TGTGCCAGGACTCGGACAGGGGACACCGGGGAGCTGTTTTTT. The chain carries TRBV2 and TRBJ2-2, with TRBD1 matching over 9 bases. The ends lost 9 bases at V and 3 bases at J; junction bases unmatched: 5. CDR3 length: 14 amino acids. The germline V gene encodes CDR1 SNHLY and CDR2 FYNNEI.

The chain links TRBV11-2 to TRBJ2-3, with D possibly being TRBD1 or TRBD2 (5 bases each). CDR3 length: 17 amino acids. V lost 5 bases to trimming and J lost 9 bases, with 27 bases between them. Germline V lookup: CDR1 SGHAT, CDR2 FQNNGV. CDR3 sequence (DNA): TGTGCCAGCAGCCCTTACTCCGAGGGACCGGCCCCAGGCACGCAGTATTTT. Amino acids: CASSPYSEGPAPGTQYF.

The chain is built from TRBV25-1 and TRBJ2-3; D remains unclear. V dropped 4 bases and J dropped 5 bases, with 16 bases sitting between them. Germline assignment: CDR1 MGHDK and CDR2 SYGVNS. This CDR3 is built from 15 residues. The CDR3 reads CASSATKGLGDTQYF. CDR3 in DNA: TGTGCCAGCAGTGCCACAAAGGGCCTGGGAGATACGCAGTATTTT.

The chain joins TRBV30 to TRBJ2-7; D possibly corresponds to TRBD2 (6 bases). V was clipped by 0 bases and J by 3 bases, with 12 bases between them. The CDR3 has 14 amino acids. CDR1 is GTSNPN and CDR2 is SVGIG in the germline V gene (reference sequence). Written as DNA, the CDR3 is TGTGCCTGGAGTGTACTTAATAGCGGCTACGAGCAGTACTTC. Encoded protein: CAWSVLNSGYEQYF.

In regard to this clone: Distinct nucleotide sequences in the sample also encode this CDR3. This chain joins TRBV20-1 and TRBJ2-7; D is uncertain. This CDR3 has 11 amino acids. The V end lost 1 base, the J end lost 3 bases, and 4 bases lay between the germline ends. Germline V gene data show CDR1 as DFQATT and CDR2 as SNEGSKA (reference sequence). The CDR3, as DNA: TGCAGTGCTAGAGGACGCTACGAGCAGTACTTC. Translating gives CSARGRYEQYF.